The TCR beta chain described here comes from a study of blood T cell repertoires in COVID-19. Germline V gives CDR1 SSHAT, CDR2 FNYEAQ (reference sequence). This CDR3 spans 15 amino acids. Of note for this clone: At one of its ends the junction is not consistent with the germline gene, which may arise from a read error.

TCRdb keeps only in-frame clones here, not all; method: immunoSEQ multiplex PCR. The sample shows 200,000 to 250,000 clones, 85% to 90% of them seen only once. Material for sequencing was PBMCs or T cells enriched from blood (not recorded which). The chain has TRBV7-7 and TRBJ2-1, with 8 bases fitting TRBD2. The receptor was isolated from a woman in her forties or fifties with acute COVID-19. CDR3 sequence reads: CASSPQRESYNEQFF. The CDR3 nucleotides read TGTGCTAGCAGCCCCCAGCGGGAGTCCTACAATGAGCAGTTCTTC.